This TCR beta chain derives from a study of vaccination and CD4 T cells after COVID-19. Treatment denoted: roughly ten-day PBMC culture with coronavirus spike peptide pools or control peptides (ViraFEST assay). Overall study findings and caveats: Convalescent participants were relatively few, and none had early post-infection timepoints studied.

To note about this clonotype: Its antigen is still unknown.

Once obtained from cultured CD4+ T cells, the DNA was sequenced using the Oncomine TCR Beta short-read assay. TCRdb reprocessed the PCR reads with MiXCR, giving one entry per CDR3 protein. The repertoire holds about 3,800 distinct CDR3 sequences, with 35% to 50% as singletons. Sample: CD4+ T cells from blood, cultured in vitro. This TCR derives from a human donor who had recovered from COVID-19.

CDR3 protein: CASSPRRLAGGDSTDTQYF. In nucleotides, the CDR3 is TGTGCCAGCAGCCCCCGTCGCCTAGCGGGGGGTGACAGCACAGATACGCAGTATTTT. The chain is built from TRBV4-2 and TRBJ2-3, with TRBD2 identical over 11 bases. Germline values: CDR1 LGHNA, CDR2 YNFKEQ. V lost 4 bases and J lost 0; bases outside the gene matches: 12. The CDR3 totals 19 residues.